The entry below describes one TCR beta chain. 13 Jbeta primers and 60 Vbeta primers were used for the PCR. The protocol was immunoSEQ multiplex PCR, while the TCRdb copy is restricted to in-frame clones and leaves out a portion. The data hold over 100,000 clones, with roughly 68% observed a single time. This sample stems from a study of cytomegalovirus exposure and HLA in healthy donors. Study as a whole: Earlier findings included some 120 million unique TCR beta sequences obtained from 150 million to 200 million T cells.

The specimen was PBMCs. This receptor was identified in a woman aged 25-40 years in good health and CMV-seronegative.

The CDR3 reads CASSFEGVGSEAFF. Written as DNA, the CDR3 is TGTGCCAGCAGCTTCGAGGGGGTCGGGTCTGAAGCTTTCTTT. The chain carries TRBV11-2 and TRBJ1-1, with D possibly being TRBD1 (6 bases). V was trimmed by 3 bases and J by 6 bases, leaving 14 bases between them. Germline assignment: CDR1 SGHAT and CDR2 FQNNGV. The CDR3 is 14 amino acids.